This T cell receptor (beta chain) was sequenced during a study of control samples from healthy donors and cancer patients. This CDR3 spans 14 amino acids. From germline, CDR1 is MDHEN and CDR2 SYDVKM. The germline V and J ends were trimmed by 5 bases and 6 bases, with 14 bases remaining between them. TCRdb's copy holds only in-frame clones and misses some; the assay was immunoSEQ multiplex PCR. Among 400,000 to 450,000 clones listed, over 75% were seen once. This TCR came from a man between 40 and 49 years old with head and neck cancer. V gene TRBV28 combines with J gene TRBJ1-5; weak D call: TRBD1 (5 bases). Sequenced: PBMCs. The CDR3 protein is CASSPGGIGQPQHF. The CDR3 DNA sequence: TGTGCCAGCAGTCCCGGGGGGATAGGTCAGCCCCAGCATTTT.